This TCR beta chain originates from a study of blood T cell repertoires in COVID-19. Study as a whole: Acute-phase and convalescent COVID-19 samples originated in the United States, Italy and Spain. From T cells, B-cell-depleted T cells, or PBMCs came the material, which was cDNA or gDNA.

The CDR3 has 14 residues. The germline CDR1 and CDR2 sequences are GTSNPN and SVGIG (reference sequence). V was clipped by 3 bases and J by 1 base, with 9 bases between them. The authors' processing: Amplification with reference gene primers provided the estimates of nucleated cell counts. TCRdb's table, derived via immunoSEQ multiplex PCR, lists solely in-frame clones and lacks some. V and J calls and clone size follow that table, whereas D and trimming were derived from the DNA. The table lists under 300,000 clones, around 86% of them singletons. The sample taken for sequencing was peripheral blood. This clonotype was sampled from a man aged 18 to 35 with active or convalescent COVID-19. The gene calls are TRBV30 and TRBJ2-2; a weak D match, TRBD1 (5 bases). The CDR3 nucleotides are TGTGCCTGGAGGGGTACAGGGAACACCGGGGAGCTGTTTTTT. Its translation is CAWRGTGNTGELFF.